A single TCR beta chain is shown here with its context. What it recognizes is unknown. The table came from immunoSEQ multiplex PCR; TCRdb's copy has only in-frame clones and leaves some out. This table holds approximately 91,000 clones, around 82% found once. The sample belongs to a study of lymphopenia after photon versus proton radiotherapy. Whole-study findings and limits: Relative stability marked proton patients; photon patients lost diversity and naive cells. Authors raise, but do not show, better survival with proton therapy.

V gave up 2 bases and J gave up 5 bases, with 16 bases separating them. The CDR3 is made up of 15 amino acids. The V gene's germline CDR1 is SGHDT and CDR2 YYEEEE. The specimen comprised peripheral blood, sampled from a patient treated with proton-based radiotherapy. The sequence derives from a man aged 60-69 years with pancreatic cancer. J is TRBJ1-1 and V is TRBV5-6; D is ambiguous. The CDR3 bases are TGTGCCAGCAGCTTTGGAACACTGTGGCAGACTGAAGCTTTCTTT. Its protein product is CASSFGTLWQTEAFF.